This T cell receptor beta chain was found in a study of read filtering for tumor transcriptome and immune sequencing. Overall study results and limits: The CD138-negative fraction was mixed bone marrow immune cells, not pure T cells.

The germline CDR1 and CDR2 sequences are MDHEN and SYDVKM. V shed 5 bases and J 2 bases; nucleotides not matched to a gene: 5. This CDR3 has 15 residues. The library was built from about 400 ng RNA with molecular barcoded adaptors for alpha/delta and beta/gamma chains. In TCRdb, the reads were re-called with MiXCR into one record per CDR3 protein. This table holds some 80,000 distinct CDR3 sequences, 12% found once. This clonotype was detected ten times or more. Its antigen is as yet unknown. This rearrangement joins TRBV28 to TRBJ1-5; 8 positions agree with TRBD1. The source of this sequence is a donor at least 40 years old with multiple myeloma. The sequenced sample consisted of a population of CD138-negative cells sorted from bone marrow. In DNA form, the CDR3 reads TGTGCCAGCAGTCGCAGGGGGCGCGGCAATCAGCCCCAGCATTTT. Its translation is CASSRRGRGNQPQHF.